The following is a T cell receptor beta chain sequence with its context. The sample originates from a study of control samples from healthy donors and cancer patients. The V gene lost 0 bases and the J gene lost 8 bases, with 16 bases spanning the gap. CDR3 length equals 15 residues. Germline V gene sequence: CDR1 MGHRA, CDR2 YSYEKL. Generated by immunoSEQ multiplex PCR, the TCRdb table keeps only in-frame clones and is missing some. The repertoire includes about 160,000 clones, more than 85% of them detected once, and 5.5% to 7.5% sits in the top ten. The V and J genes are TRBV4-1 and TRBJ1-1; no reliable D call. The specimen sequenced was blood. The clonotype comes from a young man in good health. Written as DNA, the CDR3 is TGCGCCAGCAGCCAAGATCTGGATTCTATCAGGGAAGCTTTCTTT. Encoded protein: CASSQDLDSIREAFF.